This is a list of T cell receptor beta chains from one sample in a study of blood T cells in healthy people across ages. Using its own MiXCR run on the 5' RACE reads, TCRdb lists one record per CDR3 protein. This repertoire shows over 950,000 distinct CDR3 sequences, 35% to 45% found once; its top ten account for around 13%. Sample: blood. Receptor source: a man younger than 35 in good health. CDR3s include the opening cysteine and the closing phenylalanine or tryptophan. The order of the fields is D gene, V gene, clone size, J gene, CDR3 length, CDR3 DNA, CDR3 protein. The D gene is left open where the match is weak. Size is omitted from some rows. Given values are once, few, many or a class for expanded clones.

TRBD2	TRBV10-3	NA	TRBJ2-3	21	TGTGCCATCAGTGAGTTGATAGCGGGGGGATCCTCTCCGATAAGCACAGATACGCAGTATTTT	CAISELIAGGSSPISTDTQYF
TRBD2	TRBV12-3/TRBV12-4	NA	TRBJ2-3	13	TGTGCCAGTGGACTAGCGGGGCCAGATACGCAGTATTTT	CASGLAGPDTQYF
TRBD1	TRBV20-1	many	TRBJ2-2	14	TGCAGTGCTCAACCGGACAGGGAAAATGGGGAGCTGTTTTTT	CSAQPDRENGELFF
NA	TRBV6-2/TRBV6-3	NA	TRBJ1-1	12	TGTGCCAGCAGTTACTCAGGGCCTGAAGCTTTCTTT	CASSYSGPEAFF
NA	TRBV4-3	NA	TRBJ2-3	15	TGCGCCAGCAGCCAAGGGGCGGGGCGCACAGATACGCAGTATTTT	CASSQGAGRTDTQYF
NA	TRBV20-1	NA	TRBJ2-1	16	TGCAGTGCTAGAGTTGGAAGGGCAGGGTCCTACAATGAGCAGTTCTTC	CSARVGRAGSYNEQFF
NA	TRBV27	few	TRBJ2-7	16	TGTGCCAGCAGTTTTGGAGGGACAGTAAAATCCTACGAGCAGTACTTC	CASSFGGTVKSYEQYF
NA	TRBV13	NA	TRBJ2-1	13	TGTGCCAGCAGCGGGGACGTAAACAATGAGCAGTTCTTC	CASSGDVNNEQFF
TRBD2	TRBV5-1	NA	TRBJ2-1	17	TGCGCCAGCAGCTTGTTGCCTAGCGGGGGGGCGGGCAATGAGCAGTTCTTC	CASSLLPSGGAGNEQFF
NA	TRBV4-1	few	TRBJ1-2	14	TGCGCCAGCAGCCAAGGTCGGCAGAACTATGGCTACACCTTC	CASSQGRQNYGYTF
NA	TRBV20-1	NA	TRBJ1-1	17	TGCAGTGCTAGGGACTCTAGGGGACACAGAAGGGACACTGAAGCTTTCTTT	CSARDSRGHRRDTEAFF
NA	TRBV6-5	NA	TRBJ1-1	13	TGTGCCAGCAGTGACGAACCTAACACTGAAGCTTTCTTT	CASSDEPNTEAFF